Below, 21 T cell receptor beta chains from the same sample are listed, as sequenced in a study of blood T cell repertoires in COVID-19. The data were produced by immunoSEQ multiplex PCR, yet TCRdb's version contains in-frame clones alone and is incomplete. The sample yields about 97,000 clones, approximately 84% seen once. The sample was peripheral blood. These receptors all come from a man in his 70s with acute or convalescent COVID-19.

This clone was counted a single time. The chain joins TRBV6-5 to TRBJ1-6; 9 nucleotides line up with TRBD1. The V and J ends lost 0 bases and 5 bases, in that order; junction bases with no gene match: 2. The CDR3 loop spans 16 amino acids. Germline CDR1 and CDR2: MNHEY and SVGAGI. The CDR3: CASSYSGQGNNSPLHF. The CDR3, as DNA: TGTGCCAGCAGTTACTCGGGACAGGGAAATAATTCACCCCTCCACTTT.

The chain recombines TRBV2 with TRBJ2-7, with 9 bases fitting TRBD1. Germline assignment: CDR1 SNHLY and CDR2 FYNNEI. The trim removed 4 bases at V and 9 bases at J, leaving 4 bases unmatched. This CDR3 spans 12 amino acids. CDR3 region: CASSAGTGWQYF. Written as DNA, the CDR3 is TGTGCCAGCAGTGCCGGGACAGGGTGGCAGTACTTC.

A few counts support this clone. An end of the junction differs from the germline gene, which may be a read error. At the DNA level, this CDR3 is encoded by other sequences in the same sample as well. The rearrangement uses TRBV6-2 or TRBV6-3 and TRBJ2-7; the match to TRBD2 covers 14 bases. The CDR3 runs 15 residues. Germline CDR1 and CDR2: MNHEY and SVGEGT. The CDR3 loop is CASSYPGTSGSREHF. The CDR3 region has the DNA TGTGCCAGCAGTTACCCCGGGACTAGCGGGAGTCGGGAACACTTC.

The table lists this clone with a few counts. The chain carries TRBV29-1 and TRBJ2-2; 8 bases are a match to TRBD2. The J segment lost 5 bases and the V segment lost 6 bases, leaving 11 bases of the junction unmatched. The CDR3 totals 15 residues. In germline, CDR1 is SQVTM, CDR2 ANQGSEA. The CDR3 nucleotides are TGCAGCGTGTCGGCTACTAGCGGTGAAACCGGGGAGCTGTTTTTT. Encoded protein: CSVSATSGETGELFF.

V gene TRBV15 combines with J gene TRBJ1-5; 7 nucleotides line up with TRBD1. Trimming cost V 3 bases and J 1 base; bases outside gene matches: 15. CDR1 is LNHNV and CDR2 is YYDKDF in the germline V gene (reference sequence). The length of the CDR3 is 19 residues. The CDR3 DNA is TGTGCCACCAGCAGGTCCAAGGTTGGGACAGAGGGGAGCAATCAGCCCCAGCATTTT. Amino acids: CATSRSKVGTEGSNQPQHF.

The chain links TRBV7-2 to TRBJ2-1, with 7 positions matching TRBD2. The CDR3 length is 17 residues. The trim removed 1 base at V and 2 bases at J, leaving 8 bases unmatched. Germline V gene data show CDR1 as SGHTA and CDR2 as FQGNSA. CDR3: CASSLGRLASAYNEQFF. The CDR3 coding sequence is TGTGCCAGCAGCTTAGGGAGACTAGCTTCCGCCTACAATGAGCAGTTCTTC.

The chain combines TRBV6-5 with TRBJ1-2; no reliable D call. Deletions cut 4 bases from V and 3 bases from J, with 9 bases between. The CDR3 runs to 13 residues. Germline CDR1 MNHEY, CDR2 SVGAGI. CDR3: CASSWTRDYGYTF. CDR3 nucleotides: TGTGCCAGCAGTTGGACTAGGGACTATGGCTACACCTTC.

The count of this clone is one. The V call is TRBV19, the J call TRBJ2-5; 7 bases are a match to TRBD1. Germline V gene lookup returns CDR1 LNHDA and CDR2 SQIVND (reference sequence). Trimming took 5 bases from V and 4 from J; bases not matched to a gene: 4. This CDR3 has 13 residues. CDR3 DNA sequence: TGTGCCAGTAGTGACAGGGCGAGAGAGACCCAGTACTTC. This codes for CASSDRARETQYF.

J is TRBJ2-7 and V is TRBV18; D is perhaps TRBD1 (6 bases). The V end was cut by 4 bases, the J end by 1 base, with 8 bases between. CDR1 and CDR2 (germline): KGHSH, LQKENI. The CDR3 contains 13 residues. CDR3 in DNA: TGTGCCAGCTCACAAGACAGGTCCTACGAGCAGTACTTC. Translating it yields CASSQDRSYEQYF. Combining the CDR3 with reference TRBV18 and TRBJ2-7 gives the whole variable domain NAGVMQNPRHLVRRRGQEARLRCSPMKGHSHVYWYRQLPEEGLKFMVYLQKENIIDESGMPKERFSAEFPKEGPSILRIQQVVRGDSAAYFCASSQDRSYEQYFGPGTRLTVT.

The CDR3 sequence is CASSIDGRRRNQPQHF. In nucleotides, the CDR3 is TGTGCCAGTAGTATAGATGGCAGGCGAAGAAATCAGCCCCAGCATTTT. The chain is built from TRBV19 and TRBJ1-5; D is uncertain. Germline lookup yields CDR1 LNHDA and CDR2 SQIVND (reference sequence). This CDR3 spans 16 amino acids. The ends were cut back, 0 bases at V and 4 bases at J, with 13 bases in the middle.

The chain links TRBV30 to TRBJ1-4; a weak D match, TRBD1 (6 bases). V was shortened by 4 bases and J by 7 bases, with 22 bases between the two germline ends. The CDR3 loop spans 16 amino acids. Germline assignment: CDR1 GTSNPN and CDR2 SVGIG (reference sequence). The CDR3 is CAWTRGDITRGEKLFF. Here the CDR3 DNA reads TGTGCCTGGACCCGTGGGGACATCACGAGGGGTGAAAAACTGTTTTTT.

The chain joins TRBV7-3 to TRBJ1-2, with 7 nucleotides matching TRBD1. With V trimmed by 3 bases and J by 4 bases, 5 bases remained unmatched. Germline V gene lookup returns CDR1 SGHTA and CDR2 FQGTGA. The CDR3 consists of 14 residues. The CDR3 nucleotides are TGTGCCAGCAGCTTCGACAGGGCCAGCTATGGCTACACCTTC. This codes for CASSFDRASYGYTF. Filled out from reference TRBV7-3 and TRBJ1-2, the complete variable domain reads GAGVSQTPSNKVTEKGKYVELRCDPISGHTALYWYRQSLGQGPEFLIYFQGTGAADDSGLPNDRFFAVRPEGSVSTLKIQRTERGDSAVYLCASSFDRASYGYTFGSGTRLTVV.

This clone was observed once. The chain joins TRBV6-2 or TRBV6-3 to TRBJ2-1; 9 bases are a match to TRBD2. The V segment lost 3 bases and the J segment 0 bases; nucleotides outside the gene matches: 9. Germline V gives CDR1 MNHEY, CDR2 SVGEGT. The length of the CDR3 is 18 residues. The CDR3 nucleotides read TGTGCCAGCAGTTATTTCCCGCTAGCGGGAAACTCCTACAATGAGCAGTTCTTC. This gives the protein CASSYFPLAGNSYNEQFF.

This clone was detected once. The V call is TRBV7-2, the J call TRBJ1-2; D unclear. The CDR3 is 13 residues long. V was cut by 2 bases and J by 5 bases, with 9 bases left in between. The V gene's germline CDR1 is SGHTA and CDR2 FQGNSA. This CDR3 reads CASSLSTEYGYTF. In nucleotides, the CDR3 is TGTGCCAGCAGCTTATCTACAGAGTATGGCTACACCTTC.

V usage is TRBV19 and J usage is TRBJ1-4; TRBD1 aligns across 12 bases. Unmatched junction bases numbered 5, after V lost 5 bases and J lost 7 bases. The length of the CDR3 is 15 residues. The V gene's germline CDR1 is LNHDA and CDR2 SQIVND (reference sequence). CDR3 residues: CASSAGTGGREKLFF. For the CDR3, the DNA is TGTGCCAGTAGTGCCGGGACAGGGGGCCGTGAAAAACTGTTTTTT.

The chain recombines TRBV10-3 with TRBJ1-2; 7 positions match TRBD1. Per the germline V gene, CDR1 is ENHRY and CDR2 is SYGVKD. V dropped 10 bases and J dropped 0; count of bases not matched to a gene: 14. The CDR3 consists of 16 residues. The CDR3 is CATSNQGGTANYGYTF. DNA for the CDR3: TGTGCCACGTCGAATCAGGGCGGGACAGCTAACTATGGCTACACCTTC.

The genes are TRBV7-2 and TRBJ2-1; D not resolved. The CDR3 contains 12 residues. Germline V gene data show CDR1 as SGHTA and CDR2 as FQGNSA. V dropped 2 bases and J dropped 7 bases, with 6 bases sitting between them. Written as DNA, the CDR3 is TGTGCCAGCAGCTTATGGCGGAATGAGCAGTTCTTC. Translation gives CASSLWRNEQFF.

This clone was seen a handful of times. J is TRBJ1-6 and V is TRBV19, with 8 bases aligning to TRBD1. CDR1 is LNHDA and CDR2 is SQIVND in the germline V gene (reference sequence). The CDR3 is 18 residues long. The V segment lost 4 bases and the J segment 4 bases; nucleotides outside the gene matches: 12. The CDR3 DNA is TGTGCCAGTAGTAGTAGAGACAGGGGAAATTTGTATAATTCACCCCTCCACTTT. This sequence encodes CASSSRDRGNLYNSPLHF. Filled out from reference TRBV19 and TRBJ1-6, the complete variable domain reads DGGITQSPKYLFRKEGQNVTLSCEQNLNHDAMYWYRQDPGQGLRLIYYSQIVNDFQKGDIAEGYSVSREKKESFPLTVTSAQKNPTAFYLCASSSRDRGNLYNSPLHFGNGTRLTVT.

This sequence joins TRBV14 and TRBJ1-2; TRBD1 is a possible D gene (6 bases). V was cut by 6 bases and J by 4 bases, with 12 bases left in between. CDR3 length: 13 amino acids. Germline assignment: CDR1 SGHDN and CDR2 FVKESK. This CDR3 is CASSLQGSYGYTF. For the CDR3, the DNA is TGTGCCAGCAGTTTACAGGGCAGCTATGGCTACACCTTC.

This clone was counted a few times. J is TRBJ2-7 and V is TRBV6-8; 14 bases are a match to TRBD2. Trimming at V came to 5 bases and at J to 5 bases, leaving 14 bases not matched to a gene. The CDR3 has 18 amino acids. Looked up from germline, CDR1 is MNHGY and CDR2 is SAAAGT. This CDR3 reads CASSPTSGGAESRNEQYF. The CDR3 DNA sequence: TGTGCCAGCAGTCCGACTAGCGGGGGGGCTGAATCTAGGAACGAGCAGTACTTC.

The CDR3 spells CASSLAGTTLNEKLFF. CDR3 DNA sequence: TGTGCCAGCAGCTTAGCCGGGACAACCCTTAATGAAAAACTGTTTTTT. The J gene is TRBJ1-4, the V gene TRBV7-2, with a weak D call TRBD1 (6 bases). Germline CDR1 reads SGHTA; CDR2 reads FQGNSA. This CDR3 has 16 amino acids. V lost 0 bases to trimming and J lost 4 bases, with 12 bases between them.